The clone carrying this T cell receptor beta chain registers large by frequency. CSF cells underwent 10X single-cell V(D)J and 5' gene-expression profiling. TCRdb reprocessed the 10x single-cell sequencing reads and stores each CDR3 protein as one record, lacking DNA. The sample holds over a thousand distinct CDR3 sequences. The data derive from a study of CD8 T cells in cerebrospinal fluid in Alzheimer's disease. The germline V gene encodes CDR1 SEHNR and CDR2 FQNEAQ (reference sequence). This CDR3 region has 15 residues. No participant had an acute infectious disease, and all were physically fit. The sequenced material came from cerebrospinal fluid. The source of this sequence is a human donor in good health. The chain couples TRBV7-9 to TRBJ1-1; TCRdb's D call, TRBD1, is unchecked because there is no DNA. The CDR3 loop reads CASSSLGQMNTEAFF.